This T cell receptor beta chain is drawn from a study of T cell responses to AZD1222 COVID-19 vaccine. Study-wide results and limits: Repertoires in all cases were sampled only once the peak T cell response had passed.

To note about this clone: The antigen remains unidentified.

Libraries were prepared by immunoSEQ multiplex PCR; TCRdb keeps only in-frame clonotypes and omits some of them. The sample consists of around 140,000 clones, around 84% of them appearing once. CDR3 size: 12 residues. Trimming left V 1 base short and J 9 bases short, with 7 bases between. CDR1 and CDR2 (germline): SGHDN, FVKESK. The source of this sequence is an adult who received the AZD1222 COVID-19 vaccine. This chain connects TRBV14 to TRBJ2-1; D possibly corresponds to TRBD2 (5 bases). This material consisted of peripheral blood, taken 28 days after the second AZD1222 dose. The CDR3 sequence: CASSQVAGEQFF. CDR3 bases: TGTGCCAGCAGCCAAGTGGCGGGTGAGCAGTTCTTC.